This T cell receptor beta chain was observed in a study of shared clonotypes between healthy human individuals. Study in general: Per donor, CD8 memory used one plate, CD8 naive used two, CD4 memory used three and CD4 naive used three.

With 2 bases clipped from V and 0 bases from J, the junction kept 7 bases outside the gene matches. The CDR3 has 16 amino acids. CDR1 and CDR2 (germline): KGHSH, LQKENI. Only in-frame clones appear in the TCRdb table, and some are missing; sequencing was by immunoSEQ multiplex PCR. Of over 850,000 clones listed, about four fifths are singletons. The specimen sequenced was memory CD4+ T cells from PBMCs. Subset denoted: CD45RA-negative fraction. The receptor was derived from a man in his late teens or twenties in good health. Some clones in this sample may be carry-over from other donors' samples. The rearrangement links TRBV18 to TRBJ2-7; TRBD1 agrees at 7 bases. The CDR3 region is CASSPSRTGGSYEQYF. For the CDR3, the DNA is TGTGCCAGCTCACCAAGTAGGACAGGCGGCTCCTACGAGCAGTACTTC.